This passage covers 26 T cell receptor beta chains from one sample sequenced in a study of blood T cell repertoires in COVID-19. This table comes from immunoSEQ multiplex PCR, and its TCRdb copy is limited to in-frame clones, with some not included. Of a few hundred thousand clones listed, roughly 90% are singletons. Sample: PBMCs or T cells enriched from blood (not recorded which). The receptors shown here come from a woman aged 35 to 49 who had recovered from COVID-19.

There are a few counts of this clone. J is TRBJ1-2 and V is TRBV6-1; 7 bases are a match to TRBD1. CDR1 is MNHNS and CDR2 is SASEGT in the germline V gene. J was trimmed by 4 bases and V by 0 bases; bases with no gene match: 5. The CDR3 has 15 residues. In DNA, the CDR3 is TGTGCCAGCAGTGAAGCGCCCGACAGGGCCTATGGCTACACCTTC. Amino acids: CASSEAPDRAYGYTF.

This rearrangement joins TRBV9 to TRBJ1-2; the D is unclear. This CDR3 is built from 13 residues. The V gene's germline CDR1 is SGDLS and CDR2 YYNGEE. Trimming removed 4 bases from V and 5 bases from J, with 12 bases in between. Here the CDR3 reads CASSPQALYGYTF. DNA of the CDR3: TGTGCCAGCAGCCCCCAAGCCCTTTATGGCTACACCTTC.

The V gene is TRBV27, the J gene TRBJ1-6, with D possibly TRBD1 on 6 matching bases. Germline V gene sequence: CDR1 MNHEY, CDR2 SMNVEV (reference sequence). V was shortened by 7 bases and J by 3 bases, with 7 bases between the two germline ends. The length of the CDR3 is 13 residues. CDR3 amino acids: CASTDSYNSPLHF. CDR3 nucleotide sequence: TGTGCCAGCACGGACAGCTATAATTCACCCCTCCACTTT.

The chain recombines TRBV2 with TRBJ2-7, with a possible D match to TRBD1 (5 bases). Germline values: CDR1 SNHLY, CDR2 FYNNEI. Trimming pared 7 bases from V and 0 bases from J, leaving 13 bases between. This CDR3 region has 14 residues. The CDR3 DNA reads TGTGCCAGCAAAGTGGACACCCACTCCTACGAGCAGTACTTC. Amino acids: CASKVDTHSYEQYF.

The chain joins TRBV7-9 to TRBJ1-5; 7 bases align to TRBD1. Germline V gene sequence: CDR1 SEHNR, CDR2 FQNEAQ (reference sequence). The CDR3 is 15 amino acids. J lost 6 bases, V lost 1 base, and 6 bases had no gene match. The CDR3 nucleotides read TGTGCCAGCAGCTTAGGCCAGGGGGACCGTCAGCCCCAGCATTTT. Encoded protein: CASSLGQGDRQPQHF.

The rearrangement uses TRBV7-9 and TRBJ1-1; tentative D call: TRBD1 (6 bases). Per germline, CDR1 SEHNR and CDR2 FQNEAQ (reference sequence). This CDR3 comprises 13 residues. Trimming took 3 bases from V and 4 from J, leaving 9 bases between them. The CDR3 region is CASSFTGPTEAFF. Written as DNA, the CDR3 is TGTGCCAGCAGCTTTACAGGGCCCACTGAAGCTTTCTTT.

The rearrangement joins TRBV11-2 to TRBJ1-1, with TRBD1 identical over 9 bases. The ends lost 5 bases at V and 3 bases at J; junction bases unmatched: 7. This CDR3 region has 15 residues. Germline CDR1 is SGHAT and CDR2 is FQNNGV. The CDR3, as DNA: TGTGCCAGCAGCCTACGGACAGGGGAGTACACTGAAGCTTTCTTT. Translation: CASSLRTGEYTEAFF.

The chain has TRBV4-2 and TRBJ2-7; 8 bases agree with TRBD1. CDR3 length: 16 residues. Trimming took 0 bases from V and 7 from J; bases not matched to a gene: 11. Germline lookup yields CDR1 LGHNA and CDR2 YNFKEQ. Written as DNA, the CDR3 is TGTGCCAGCAGCCAAGATGGGAGGCAGGGGGCACAGGAGCAGTACTTC. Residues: CASSQDGRQGAQEQYF.

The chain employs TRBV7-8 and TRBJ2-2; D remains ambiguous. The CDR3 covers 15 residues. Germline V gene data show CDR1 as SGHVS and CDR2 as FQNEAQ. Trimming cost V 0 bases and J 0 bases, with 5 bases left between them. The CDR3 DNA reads TGTGCCAGCAGCTTAGCGGCGGCGAACACCGGGGAGCTGTTTTTT. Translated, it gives CASSLAAANTGELFF.

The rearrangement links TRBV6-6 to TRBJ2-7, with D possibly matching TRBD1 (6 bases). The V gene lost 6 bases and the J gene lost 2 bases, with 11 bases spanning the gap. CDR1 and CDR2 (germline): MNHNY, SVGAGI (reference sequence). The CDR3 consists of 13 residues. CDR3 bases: TGTGCCAGCAGCTCCACAGGGCCCTACGAGCAGTACTTC. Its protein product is CASSSTGPYEQYF.

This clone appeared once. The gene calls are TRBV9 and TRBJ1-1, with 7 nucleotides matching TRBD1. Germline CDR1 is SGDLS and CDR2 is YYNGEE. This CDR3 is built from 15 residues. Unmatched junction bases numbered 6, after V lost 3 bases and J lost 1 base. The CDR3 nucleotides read TGTGCCAGCAGCGCAGAGACAGGGTCGAACACTGAAGCTTTCTTT. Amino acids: CASSAETGSNTEAFF.

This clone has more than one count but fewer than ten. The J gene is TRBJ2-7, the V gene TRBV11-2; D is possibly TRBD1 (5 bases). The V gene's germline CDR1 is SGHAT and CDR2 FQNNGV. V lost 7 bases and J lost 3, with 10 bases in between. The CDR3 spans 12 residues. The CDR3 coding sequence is TGTGCCAGCACCTGGGGCGGCTACGAGCAGTACTTC. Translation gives CASTWGGYEQYF.

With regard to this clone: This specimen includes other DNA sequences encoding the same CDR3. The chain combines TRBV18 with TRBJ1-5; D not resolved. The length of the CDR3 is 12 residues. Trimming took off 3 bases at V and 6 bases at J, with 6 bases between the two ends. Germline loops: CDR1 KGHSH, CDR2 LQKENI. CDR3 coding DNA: TGTGCCAGCTCACCTCCAGGTCAGCCCCAGCATTTT. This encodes CASSPPGQPQHF.

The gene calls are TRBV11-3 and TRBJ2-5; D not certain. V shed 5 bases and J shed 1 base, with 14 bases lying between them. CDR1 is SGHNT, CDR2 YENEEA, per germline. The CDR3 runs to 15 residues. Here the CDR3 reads CASSAQATVQETQYF. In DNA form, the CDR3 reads TGTGCCAGCAGCGCCCAGGCCACGGTCCAAGAGACCCAGTACTTC.

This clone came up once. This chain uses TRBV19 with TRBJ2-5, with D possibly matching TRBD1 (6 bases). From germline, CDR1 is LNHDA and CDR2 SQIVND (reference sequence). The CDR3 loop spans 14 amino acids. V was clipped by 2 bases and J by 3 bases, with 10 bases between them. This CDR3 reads CASSIQYREETQYF. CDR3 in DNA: TGTGCCAGTAGTATACAGTACAGGGAAGAGACCCAGTACTTC.

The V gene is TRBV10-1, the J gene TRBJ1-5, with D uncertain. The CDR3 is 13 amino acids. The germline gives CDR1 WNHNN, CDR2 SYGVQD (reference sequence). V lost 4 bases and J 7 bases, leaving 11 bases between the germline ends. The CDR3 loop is CASSGSREQPQHF. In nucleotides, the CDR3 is TGCGCCAGCAGTGGGTCAAGGGAGCAGCCCCAGCATTTT.

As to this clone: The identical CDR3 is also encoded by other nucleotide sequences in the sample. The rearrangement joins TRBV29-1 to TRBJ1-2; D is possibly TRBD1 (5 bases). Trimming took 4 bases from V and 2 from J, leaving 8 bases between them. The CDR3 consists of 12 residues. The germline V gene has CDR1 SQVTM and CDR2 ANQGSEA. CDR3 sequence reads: CSVGGRNYGYTF. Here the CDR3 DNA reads TGCAGCGTTGGGGGCAGGAACTATGGCTACACCTTC.

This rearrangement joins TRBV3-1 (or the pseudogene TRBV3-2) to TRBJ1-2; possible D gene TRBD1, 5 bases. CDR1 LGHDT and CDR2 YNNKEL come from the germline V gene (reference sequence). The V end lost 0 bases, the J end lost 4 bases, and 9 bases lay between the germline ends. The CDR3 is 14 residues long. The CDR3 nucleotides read TGTGCCAGCAGCCAAGAAAGTCAGGGCTATGGCTACACCTTC. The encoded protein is CASSQESQGYGYTF.

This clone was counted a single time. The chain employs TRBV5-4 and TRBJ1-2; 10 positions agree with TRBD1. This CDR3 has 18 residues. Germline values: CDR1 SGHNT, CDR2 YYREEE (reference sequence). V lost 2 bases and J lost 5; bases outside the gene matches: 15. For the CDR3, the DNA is TGTGCCAGCAGCTTCTGGGTGGGAGGACAGGGGGAAAGATATGGCTACACCTTC. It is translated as CASSFWVGGQGERYGYTF. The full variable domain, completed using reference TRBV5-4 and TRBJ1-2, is ETGVTQSPTHLIKTRGQQVTLRCSSQSGHNTVSWYQQALGQGPQFIFQYYREEENGRGNFPPRFSGLQFPNYSSELNVNALELDDSALYLCASSFWVGGQGERYGYTFGSGTRLTVV.

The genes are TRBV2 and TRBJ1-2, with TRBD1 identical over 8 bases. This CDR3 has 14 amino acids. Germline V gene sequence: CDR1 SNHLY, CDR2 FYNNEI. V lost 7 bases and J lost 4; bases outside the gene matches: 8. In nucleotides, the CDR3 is TGTGCCAGCACCGCTGACAGGGGACCCTATGGCTACACCTTC. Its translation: CASTADRGPYGYTF.

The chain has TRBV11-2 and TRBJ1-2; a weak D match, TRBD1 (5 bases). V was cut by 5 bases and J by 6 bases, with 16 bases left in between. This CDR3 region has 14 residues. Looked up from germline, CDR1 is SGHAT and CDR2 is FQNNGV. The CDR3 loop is CASSERQISDGYTF. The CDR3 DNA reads TGTGCCAGCAGCGAGAGACAGATATCGGATGGCTACACCTTC.

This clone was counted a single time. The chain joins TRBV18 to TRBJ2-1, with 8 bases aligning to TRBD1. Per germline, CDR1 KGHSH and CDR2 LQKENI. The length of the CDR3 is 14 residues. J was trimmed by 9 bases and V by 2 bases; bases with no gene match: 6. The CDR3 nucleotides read TGTGCCAGCTCACCAAGGACAGGGAGTACTGAGCAGTTCTTC. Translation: CASSPRTGSTEQFF.

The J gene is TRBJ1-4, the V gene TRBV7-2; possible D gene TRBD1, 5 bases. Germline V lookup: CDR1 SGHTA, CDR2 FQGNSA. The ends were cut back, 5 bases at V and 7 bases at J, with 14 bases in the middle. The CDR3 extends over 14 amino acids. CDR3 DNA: TGTGCCAGCAGCCTTCAAGGGGCGGCTGAAAAACTGTTTTTT. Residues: CASSLQGAAEKLFF.

CDR3: CASSLQFGGETQYF. The CDR3 region has the DNA TGCGCCAGCAGCTTGCAATTTGGAGGAGAGACCCAGTACTTC. J is TRBJ2-5 and V is TRBV5-1; weak D call: TRBD2 (5 bases). V was trimmed by 1 base and J by 4 bases, leaving 11 bases between them. Germline assignment: CDR1 SGHRS and CDR2 YFSETQ. The CDR3 is 14 amino acids.

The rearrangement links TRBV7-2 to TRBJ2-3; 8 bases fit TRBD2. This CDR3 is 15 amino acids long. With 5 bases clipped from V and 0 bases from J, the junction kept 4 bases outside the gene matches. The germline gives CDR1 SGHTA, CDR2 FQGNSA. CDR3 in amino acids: CASSRGGFSTDTQYF. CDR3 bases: TGTGCCAGCAGCCGGGGGGGATTTAGCACAGATACGCAGTATTTT.

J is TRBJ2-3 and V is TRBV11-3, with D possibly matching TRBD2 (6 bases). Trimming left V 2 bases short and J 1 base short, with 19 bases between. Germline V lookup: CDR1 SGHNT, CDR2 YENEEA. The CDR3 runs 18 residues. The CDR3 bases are TGTGCCAGCAGCTTAAAACAACTAGCAGGAGGAGGCACAGATACGCAGTATTTT. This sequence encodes CASSLKQLAGGGTDTQYF.